Following are 20 T cell receptor beta chains from one sample sequenced in a study of T-cell memory formation after mild COVID-19. TCRdb reanalysed the 5' RACE reads using MiXCR and keeps one entry per CDR3 protein. Of 410,000 or so distinct CDR3 sequences listed, about 25% are singletons. Sequencing was carried out using PBMCs or a T cell subset sorted from them (not recorded which). These receptors all stem from an adult woman who had mild COVID-19 (a few samples of this study predate the infection). Cell type and time point are not known.

This clonotype has a handful of counts. This chain uses TRBV24-1 with TRBJ2-3; D is possibly TRBD1 (6 bases). The CDR3 spans 14 residues. V lost 7 bases and J lost 4, with 14 bases in between. Germline-derived CDR1 and CDR2 are KGHDR and SFDVKD. As DNA, the CDR3 is TGTGCCACCAGGCCAAGGGGGAGCGCAGATACGCAGTATTTT. Encoded protein: CATRPRGSADTQYF.

The chain recombines TRBV6-6 with TRBJ1-1; 9 bases are shared with TRBD1. Germline trimming cut 5 bases from V and 0 bases from J; bases unmatched to any gene: 7. Per germline, CDR1 MNHNY and CDR2 SVGAGI (reference sequence). This CDR3 spans 16 amino acids. The CDR3 region is CASSHTGGGMNTEAFF. In DNA form, the CDR3 reads TGTGCCAGCAGTCACACAGGGGGCGGAATGAACACTGAAGCTTTCTTT.

There are a few counts of this clonotype. The chain uses TRBV20-1 and TRBJ2-1; maybe TRBD2 (7 bases). V lost 0 bases, J lost 12 bases, and 21 bases lay in between. CDR1 DFQATT and CDR2 SNEGSKA come from the germline V gene (reference sequence). This CDR3 comprises 15 residues. This CDR3 is CSARDGGGRPSGQFF. The CDR3 region has the DNA TGCAGTGCTAGAGATGGCGGGGGCCGCCCCTCGGGGCAGTTCTTC.

This clonotype has only a few counts. CDR3 region: CASSLVAGAVNTEAFF. CDR3 bases: TGTGCCAGCAGCTTAGTAGCAGGGGCGGTTAACACTGAAGCTTTCTTT. This sequence joins TRBV11-2 and TRBJ1-1; D might be TRBD1 (6 bases). The CDR3 sequence is 16 residues long. Germline loops: CDR1 SGHAT, CDR2 FQNNGV. V was trimmed by 1 base and J by 2 bases, leaving 14 bases between them.

In its sample, this clonotype was seen many times. The V call is TRBV7-7, the J call TRBJ2-2; D gene uncertain. Deletions cut 6 bases from V and 1 base from J, with 9 bases between. This CDR3 is 14 amino acids long. Germline CDR1 is SSHAT and CDR2 is FNYEAQ (reference sequence). The CDR3 coding sequence is TGTGCCAGCAGTTTTGACGAGAACACCGGGGAGCTGTTTTTT. It specifies CASSFDENTGELFF.

This clonotype occurred a few times. The V and J genes are TRBV6-6 and TRBJ2-7; 8 bases line up with TRBD1. Germline V gene sequence: CDR1 MNHNY, CDR2 SVGAGI (reference sequence). This CDR3 comprises 14 residues. The V and J ends lost 4 bases and 4 bases, in that order; junction bases with no gene match: 6. CDR3 region: CASSLGDRGYEQYF. CDR3 bases: TGTGCCAGCAGTTTAGGAGACAGGGGATACGAGCAGTACTTC.

This clonotype was counted only a few times. The gene calls are TRBV7-3 and TRBJ2-2; D is possibly TRBD1 or TRBD2 (5 bases each). With 1 base removed from V and 6 bases from J, the gap between germline ends came to 12 bases. CDR1 SGHTA and CDR2 FQGTGA come from the germline V gene. The CDR3 is made up of 15 amino acids. The CDR3 region is CASSLMPGAAGELFF. DNA of the CDR3: TGTGCCAGCAGCTTAATGCCCGGGGCGGCCGGGGAGCTGTTTTTT.

This clonotype has more than one count but fewer than ten. The gene calls are TRBV7-9 and TRBJ1-5; D unresolved. The CDR3 length is 13 residues. The ends were cut back, 3 bases at V and 8 bases at J, with 11 bases in the middle. Germline V gene data show CDR1 as SEHNR and CDR2 as FQNEAQ (reference sequence). The CDR3 loop is CASSFGPGEPQHF. The CDR3 DNA reads TGTGCCAGCAGCTTTGGACCTGGGGAGCCCCAGCATTTT.

This clonotype was counted only a few times. The genes are TRBV7-9 and TRBJ1-6; the D gene is possibly TRBD1 (5 bases). The germline gives CDR1 SEHNR, CDR2 FQNEAQ (reference sequence). This CDR3 spans 14 amino acids. Trimming took off 2 bases at V and 7 bases at J, with 9 bases between the two ends. CDR3 residues: CASSLQEGNSPLHF. CDR3 bases: TGTGCCAGCAGCTTACAGGAGGGGAATTCACCCCTCCACTTT.

This clonotype was observed a handful of times. This chain connects TRBV11-2 to TRBJ2-1, with 10 bases fitting TRBD2. The CDR3 extends over 11 amino acids. Germline V gene sequence: CDR1 SGHAT, CDR2 FQNNGV. CDR3 sequence reads: CAKREGSEQFF. DNA for the CDR3: TGTGCGAAGCGGGAGGGGAGTGAGCAGTTCTTC.

This clonotype turned up a few times. The chain uses TRBV27 and TRBJ2-7, with TRBD1 matching 7 bases. The V and J ends lost 1 base and 1 base, in that order; junction bases with no gene match: 16. The V gene's germline CDR1 is MNHEY and CDR2 SMNVEV (reference sequence). The CDR3 runs 19 residues. The CDR3 spells CASSLFFSRPGQSSYEQYF. The DNA of the CDR3 is TGTGCCAGCAGTTTATTTTTTAGTCGGCCGGGACAGTCATCCTACGAGCAGTACTTC.

The rearrangement joins TRBV5-1 to TRBJ2-5, with 9 nucleotides matching TRBD1. V was pared by 4 bases and J by 5 bases, with 6 bases of the junction left unmatched. In germline, CDR1 is SGHRS, CDR2 YFSETQ. The CDR3 totals 14 residues. Here the CDR3 DNA reads TGCGCCAGCAGCCCCGGACAGGGGCTGGAGACCCAGTACTTC. It specifies CASSPGQGLETQYF. The full variable domain, its missing parts supplied by reference TRBV5-1 and TRBJ2-5, is KAGVTQTPRYLIKTRGQQVTLSCSPISGHRSVSWYQQTPGQGLQFLFEYFSETQRNKGNFPGRFSGRQFSNSRSEMNVSTLELGDSALYLCASSPGQGLETQYFGPGTRLLVL.

This chain links TRBV5-6 with TRBJ1-5, with no clear D. Germline-derived CDR1 and CDR2 are SGHDT and YYEEEE. The V end lost 4 bases, the J end lost 5 bases, and 7 bases lay between the germline ends. The CDR3 extends over 12 amino acids. CDR3 coding DNA: TGTGCCAGCAGCAAAGATTATCAGCCCCAGCATTTT. Its protein product is CASSKDYQPQHF.

This clonotype was picked up a small number of times. This chain connects TRBV12-3 or TRBV12-4 to TRBJ1-3; the D gene is possibly TRBD1 (6 bases). Trimming shortened V by 7 bases and J by 0 bases, and 16 bases separated the two germline ends. This CDR3 region has 16 residues. The CDR3 loop reads CASTVTGLTSGNTIYF. Here the CDR3 DNA reads TGTGCCAGCACCGTGACAGGACTAACCTCTGGAAACACCATATATTTT.

This rearrangement joins TRBV4-1 to TRBJ1-1; perhaps TRBD1 as D (6 bases). The CDR3 length is 12 residues. Germline CDR1 MGHRA, CDR2 YSYEKL. Trimming stripped 3 bases from V and 4 bases from J, with 6 bases between. CDR3 loop: CASSQGATEAFF. The CDR3 DNA reads TGCGCCAGCAGCCAGGGGGCCACTGAAGCTTTCTTT.

This clonotype came up a few times. This sequence joins TRBV29-1 and TRBJ1-4; TRBD1 aligns across 9 bases. The CDR3 has 12 amino acids. The V gene end was trimmed by 5 bases and the J gene end by 8 bases; junction bases not matched to a gene: 3. Germline CDR1 SQVTM, CDR2 ANQGSEA. The CDR3 is CSVRTGGEKLFF. For the CDR3, the DNA is TGCAGCGTTCGTACAGGGGGCGAAAAACTGTTTTTT.

V and J are TRBV20-1 and TRBJ2-3; no clear D. CDR3 length: 17 amino acids. The germline V gene encodes CDR1 DFQATT and CDR2 SNEGSKA (reference sequence). V shed 0 bases and J shed 4 bases, with 20 bases lying between them. This CDR3 is CSARERGKWTPADTQYF. The CDR3 DNA reads TGCAGTGCTAGAGAGCGCGGAAAGTGGACCCCAGCAGATACGCAGTATTTT.

The chain employs TRBV5-5 and TRBJ2-7; D might be TRBD2 (6 bases). V shed 5 bases and J shed 3 bases, with 15 bases lying between them. CDR3 size: 14 residues. Germline assignment: CDR1 SGHKS and CDR2 YYEKEE (reference sequence). The chain's CDR3 is CASRPPSVFYEQYF. CDR3 DNA sequence: TGTGCCAGCAGACCTCCTAGCGTTTTCTACGAGCAGTACTTC.

V gene TRBV24-1 combines with J gene TRBJ2-3; D might be TRBD2 (6 bases). CDR1 is KGHDR and CDR2 is SFDVKD in the germline V gene. Trimming pared 9 bases from V and 5 bases from J, leaving 23 bases between. The CDR3 length is 16 residues. For the CDR3, the DNA is TGTGCCACCCGGGAGCGCGGGGCCACGTCGGGAGATACGCAGTATTTT. This encodes CATRERGATSGDTQYF.

This clonotype occurred many times. The rearrangement joins TRBV18 to TRBJ2-7; D not resolved. Germline values: CDR1 KGHSH, CDR2 LQKENI. Between the trimmed V and J ends, which lost 2 bases and 4 bases, there was a span of 6 bases. This CDR3 spans 12 amino acids. CDR3 sequence reads: CASSPWGYEQYF. As DNA, the CDR3 is TGTGCCAGCTCACCATGGGGTTACGAGCAGTACTTC.